These T cell receptor beta chains were read from a single sample in a study of cytomegalovirus exposure and HLA in healthy donors. TCRdb's copy holds only in-frame clones and misses some; the assay was immunoSEQ multiplex PCR. This sample carries approximately 200,000 clones, approximately 88% of them seen once, and the ten largest clones take around 0.27%. The sample was PBMCs. The receptors come from a boy younger than 18 in good health and CMV-seronegative. Each CDR3 is given with its conserved first and last residue.

J	length	V	CDR3
TRBJ2-6	13	TRBV30	CAWQNSGANVLTF
TRBJ1-2	18	TRBV6-1	CASSEGRRDSRRSYGYTF
TRBJ2-7	15	TRBV7-3	CASSLVPLGTREQYF
TRBJ1-1	14	TRBV2	CASSLGTGITEAFF
TRBJ1-1	14	TRBV5-1	CASSLIGTGTEAFF
TRBJ1-2	17	TRBV2	CASASLSRLLGDYGYTF
TRBJ1-1	14	TRBV6-5	CASSPLRDRAVAFF
TRBJ2-7	12	TRBV5-6	CASSLGGYEQYF
TRBJ2-7	15	TRBV6-5	CASRRTSGTSYEQYF
TRBJ1-4	15	TRBV15	CATSRKQDSNEKLFF
TRBJ1-2	16	TRBV27	CASSLDRFGAIYGYTF
TRBJ2-7	15	TRBV2	CASRGLAGNSYEQYF
TRBJ1-5	16	TRBV5-6	CASSLNRLDSNQPQHF
TRBJ2-1	15	TRBV14	CASSQISGLYNEQFF
TRBJ2-7	14	TRBV9	CASSADDRIYEQYF
TRBJ2-7	16	TRBV7-2	CASSPRLDRRSYEQYF
TRBJ1-1	13	TRBV7-7	CASSASMNTEAFF
TRBJ2-1	19	TRBV10-3	CAISGSLRDSRSSYNEQFF
TRBJ1-4	17	TRBV18	CASSPVRGLGTNEKLFF
TRBJ2-5	14	TRBV7-8	CASSPGTGGETQYF
TRBJ2-1	17	TRBV27	CASSFSRLAGRFHEQFF
TRBJ2-1	16	TRBV6-6	CASSYGLAGHYNEQFF
TRBJ2-2	12	TRBV29-1	CSVLDRSAELFF
TRBJ2-3	13	TRBV15	CATSRPSTDTQYF
TRBJ2-3	17	TRBV7-2	CASSLEWTSGSTDTQYF
TRBJ2-7	14	TRBV18	CASSVDRGTYEQYF
TRBJ2-5	13	TRBV25-1	CASSEFGGETQYF
TRBJ2-3	14	TRBV7-9	CASSSRGGTDTQYF
TRBJ1-1	14	TRBV5-8	CASSLGQGATEAFF
TRBJ2-1	14	TRBV9	CASSARGAAIEQFF
TRBJ2-1	17	TRBV5-1	CASSSEKLAGTYNEQFF
TRBJ1-2	14	TRBV7-9	CASSLVFGRGGYTF